This T cell receptor (beta chain) was captured in a study of early T cells in non-severe SARS-CoV-2 infection. One entry per CDR3 protein, called by TCRdb with MiXCR from the 5' RACE reads. The sample has tens of thousands of distinct CDR3 sequences; around 10% are singletons. This clonotype was detected only a few times. The V segment lost 0 bases and the J segment 7 bases; nucleotides outside the gene matches: 6. Germline V gene lookup returns CDR1 KGHSH and CDR2 LQKENI. This CDR3 region has 15 residues. The TCR comes from an adult who was a healthcare worker with PCR-confirmed SARS-CoV-2 infection or an uninfected control (not recorded which). The sequencing used whole blood, collected at baseline. The rearrangement links TRBV18 to TRBJ2-3, with 8 bases that match TRBD2. The CDR3 sequence: CASSPPTGGRNTQYF. In nucleotides, the CDR3 is TGTGCCAGCTCACCACCGACGGGGGGGCGGAATACGCAGTATTTT.